This passage covers 15 T cell receptor beta chains from one sample sequenced in a study of T cells in Graves' hyperthyroidism and ophthalmopathy. TCR beta CDR3 region amplification was performed from RNA transcripts. A first-round RT-PCR of the TCR CDR3 used the HTBI primer set. TCRdb independently ran MiXCR on the multiplex PCR reads; one entry per CDR3 protein. The sample lists more than 450,000 distinct CDR3 sequences, about 20% occurring once. Sequenced material: blood. The receptors here all came from a man between 35 and 55 years old with Graves' ophthalmopathy.

There are many counts of this clonotype. V and J are TRBV7-3 and TRBJ2-1, with 10 bases that match TRBD2. The CDR3 spans 17 residues. Germline V CDR1 and CDR2: SGHTA, FQGTGA. J was trimmed by 1 base and V by 1 base; bases with no gene match: 4. In DNA, the CDR3 is TGTGCCAGCAGCTTAAAGGGAGCGGGAGGGTCCTACAATGAGCAGTTCTTC. This codes for CASSLKGAGGSYNEQFF.

There are a few counts of this clonotype. The chain combines TRBV2 with TRBJ1-4; maybe TRBD1 (6 bases). In germline, CDR1 is SNHLY, CDR2 FYNNEI. This CDR3 contains 14 residues. V lost 6 bases and J 5 bases, leaving 13 bases between the germline ends. The CDR3 DNA reads TGTGCCAGCAGCACAGGGTCGTCGAATGAAAAACTGTTTTTT. This translates into CASSTGSSNEKLFF.

V usage is TRBV3-1 and J usage is TRBJ1-3; 8 bases are shared with TRBD1. V trimming: 0 bases; J trimming: 0 bases; junction bases outside the gene matches: 10. Germline assignment: CDR1 LGHDT and CDR2 YNNKEL (reference sequence). CDR3 length: 19 amino acids. The CDR3 nucleotides are TGTGCCAGCAGCCAAGATCTTCGGACAGGGTTTCTCTCTGGAAACACCATATATTTT. Its protein product is CASSQDLRTGFLSGNTIYF.

This clonotype was detected many times. The J gene is TRBJ1-2, the V gene TRBV28; TRBD1 aligns across 8 bases. The CDR3 extends over 14 amino acids. Germline lookup yields CDR1 MDHEN and CDR2 SYDVKM. The junction had 10 bases not matched to a gene; V was cut back by 6 bases and J by 7 bases. In DNA, the CDR3 is TGTGCCAGCAGGTTGACAGGGGTTGACCGTGGCTACACCTTC. It specifies CASRLTGVDRGYTF.

The chain is built from TRBV12-3 or TRBV12-4 and TRBJ1-5; 7 bases are a match to TRBD1. The CDR3 loop spans 16 amino acids. J gave up 4 bases and V 1 base, and 7 bases lay outside the gene matches. The CDR3 loop reads CASSLVDRVLNQPQHF. CDR3 bases: TGTGCCAGCAGTTTAGTAGACAGGGTGTTGAATCAGCCCCAGCATTTT.

The V gene is TRBV28, the J gene TRBJ2-3; the match to TRBD2 covers 14 bases. CDR3 length: 14 residues. Trimming at V came to 5 bases and at J to 13 bases, leaving 8 bases not matched to a gene. The germline gives CDR1 MDHEN, CDR2 SYDVKM. The CDR3 DNA is TGTGCCAGCAGTCTTGGACTAGCGGGAGGACAGGAGTATTTT. Protein: CASSLGLAGGQEYF.

The chain recombines TRBV28 with TRBJ1-5; 7 nucleotides align to TRBD1. Trimming removed 6 bases from V and 4 bases from J; junction bases left unmatched: 3. Germline CDR1 is MDHEN and CDR2 is SYDVKM. This CDR3 comprises 13 residues. In DNA, the CDR3 is TGTGCCAGCAGGACAGGGCTTAATCAGCCCCAGCATTTT. Residues: CASRTGLNQPQHF.

V is TRBV7-3 and J is TRBJ2-5; a possible D gene is TRBD1 (7 bases). The CDR3 contains 16 residues. Trimming shortened V by 2 bases and J by 5 bases, and 18 bases separated the two germline ends. Per germline, CDR1 SGHTA and CDR2 FQGTGA. DNA for the CDR3: TGTGCCAGCAGCTTATCTGCAGGGGGGCCTGCGGAGACCCAGTACTTC. This translates into CASSLSAGGPAETQYF.

This clonotype showed up just a few times. The CDR3 reads CASSRKLGWWVGELFF. The DNA of the CDR3 is TGTGCCAGCAGCCGCAAACTAGGTTGGTGGGTCGGGGAGCTGTTTTTT. V gene TRBV7-2 combines with J gene TRBJ2-2, with a possible D match to TRBD2 (5 bases). Germline V gene lookup returns CDR1 SGHTA and CDR2 FQGNSA. The CDR3 runs to 16 residues. The V and J ends lost 5 bases and 7 bases respectively, with 20 bases between them.

This clonotype was seen repeatedly, ten times or more. V and J are TRBV30 and TRBJ2-2; a weak D match, TRBD2 (6 bases). CDR1 and CDR2 from the germline V gene are GTSNPN and SVGIG (reference sequence). The CDR3 runs to 13 residues. The ends were cut back, 4 bases at V and 7 bases at J, with 13 bases in the middle. Here the CDR3 DNA reads TGTGCCTGGAACGGGGACTTTCTCGGGGAGCTGTTTTTT. Its protein product is CAWNGDFLGELFF.

This clonotype has a count of ten or more. J is TRBJ1-1 and V is TRBV29-1; D may be TRBD1 (6 bases). This CDR3 has 14 amino acids. Per germline, CDR1 SQVTM and CDR2 ANQGSEA. Trimming took off 5 bases at V and 1 base at J, with 14 bases between the two ends. The CDR3 spells CSVRAGVSNTEAFF. The DNA for the CDR3 is TGCAGCGTTCGGGCAGGGGTATCGAACACTGAAGCTTTCTTT.

The chain couples TRBV29-1 to TRBJ2-7; TRBD2 matches at 9 bases. This CDR3 region has 14 residues. V was pared by 0 bases and J by 3 bases, with 3 bases of the junction left unmatched. Germline V gives CDR1 SQVTM, CDR2 ANQGSEA. This CDR3 is CSVEDGSGGYEQYF. For the CDR3, the DNA is TGCAGCGTTGAAGATGGTAGCGGGGGCTACGAGCAGTACTTC.

The chain is built from TRBV29-1 and TRBJ2-3; 7 bases fit TRBD1. CDR1 is SQVTM, CDR2 ANQGSEA, per germline. J gave up 4 bases and V 5 bases, and 18 bases lay outside the gene matches. The CDR3 is 17 amino acids. CDR3: CSVRGAPTKGAPDTQYF. For the CDR3, the DNA is TGCAGCGTTCGAGGTGCCCCGACGAAGGGGGCCCCAGATACGCAGTATTTT.

This clonotype was counted between two and nine times. J is TRBJ1-2 and V is TRBV27; 12 bases are shared with TRBD1. Germline assignment: CDR1 MNHEY and CDR2 SMNVEV (reference sequence). There are 15 residues in the CDR3. V was clipped by 6 bases and J by 8 bases; unmatched bases: 10. The CDR3 DNA follows: TGTGCCAGCAGAACGCCGGGACAGGGGGCCCGCGGCTACACCTTC. This encodes CASRTPGQGARGYTF.

This chain links TRBV24-1 with TRBJ2-3; 12 bases agree with TRBD2. This CDR3 region has 21 residues. Germline trimming cut 5 bases from V and 0 bases from J; bases unmatched to any gene: 17. CDR1 and CDR2 (germline): KGHDR, SFDVKD. The CDR3 loop reads CATSGSRPLAGGPFSTDTQYF. CDR3 DNA: TGTGCCACCAGTGGCTCCCGTCCTCTAGCGGGAGGGCCCTTCAGCACAGATACGCAGTATTTT.